This T cell receptor (beta chain) was documented in a study of blood T cell repertoires in COVID-19. Original processing notes: Estimation of nucleated cell counts relied on the amplification of reference gene primers. The protocol was immunoSEQ multiplex PCR, while the TCRdb copy is restricted to in-frame clones and leaves out a portion. That table supplies the V and J calls and clone size; D and trimming were determined from the DNA. The sample includes some 350,000 clones, approximately 86% seen only once; the top ten take roughly 3.1%. The source of this sequence is a human donor in a cohort sampled during active COVID-19. Sample: peripheral blood.

The CDR3 is CASSVRQGGTDTQYF. CDR3 in DNA: TGTGCCAGCAGTGTGAGACAGGGAGGCACAGATACGCAGTATTTT. This chain uses TRBV2 with TRBJ2-3; 7 nucleotides agree with TRBD1. CDR1 and CDR2 (germline): SNHLY, FYNNEI. V shed 4 bases, J shed 1 base, and the junction held 5 bases outside the gene matches. This CDR3 spans 15 amino acids.